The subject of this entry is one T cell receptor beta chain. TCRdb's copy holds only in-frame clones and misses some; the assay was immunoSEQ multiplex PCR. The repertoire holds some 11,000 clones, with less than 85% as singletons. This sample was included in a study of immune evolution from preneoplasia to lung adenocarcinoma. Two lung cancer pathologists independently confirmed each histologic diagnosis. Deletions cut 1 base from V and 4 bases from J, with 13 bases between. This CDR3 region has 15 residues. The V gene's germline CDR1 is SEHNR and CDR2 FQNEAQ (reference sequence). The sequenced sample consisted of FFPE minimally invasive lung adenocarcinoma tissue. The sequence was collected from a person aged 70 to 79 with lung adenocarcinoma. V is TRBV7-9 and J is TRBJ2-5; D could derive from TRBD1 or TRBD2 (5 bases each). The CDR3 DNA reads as TGTGCCAGCAGCTTAGGGTTTACAGGAGGAGAGACCCAGTACTTC. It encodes CASSLGFTGGETQYF.